A selection of T cell receptor beta chains follows, all from one sample in a study of tumor T cells in aggressive B-cell lymphoma. Clones were read by immunoSEQ multiplex PCR, and TCRdb kept only the in-frame ones, dropping some. The table lists approximately 12,000 clones, around 89% of them singletons. Sequencing input: tumor tissue. The receptors here all came from an adult with diffuse large B cell lymphoma. Each CDR3 is given with its conserved first and last residue. The D gene is left open where the match is weak. Clone size, where shown, is once, few, many, or a class for clones that have expanded.

>once|TRBV19|TRBJ1-5|.
CASSAGGAVGNQPQHF
TGTGCCAGTAGTGCGGGCGGGGCGGTAGGCAATCAGCCCCAGCATTTT
>.|TRBV7-2|TRBJ2-3|.
CASSFAGGTDTQYF
TGTGCCAGCAGCTTTGCTGGCGGGACAGATACGCAGTATTTT
>few|TRBV4-1|TRBJ2-3|TRBD2
CASSQETSGRGMDTQYF
TGCGCCAGCAGCCAAGAGACTAGCGGGAGGGGGATGGATACGCAGTATTTT
>.|TRBV28|TRBJ1-3|TRBD1
CASSSSWDSSGNTIYF
TGTGCCAGCAGTTCCAGTTGGGACAGCTCTGGAAACACCATATATTTT
>once|TRBV18|TRBJ1-5|TRBD1
CASSPPGQGENQPQHF
TGTGCCAGCTCACCACCGGGACAGGGAGAAAATCAGCCCCAGCATTTT
>.|TRBV6-6|TRBJ2-7|.
CASSYWAGPTYEQYF
TGTGCCAGCAGTTACTGGGCAGGGCCAACCTACGAGCAGTACTTC
>.|TRBV4-3|TRBJ2-6|.
CASSSPGVLTF
TGCGCCAGCAGCTCCCCCGGCGTCCTGACTTTC
>.|TRBV18|TRBJ2-3|.
CASSPPVGIQKSSTDTQYF
TGTGCCAGCTCACCACCGGTTGGCATCCAGAAATCTAGCACAGATACGCAGTATTTT
>.|TRBV6-6|TRBJ1-4|TRBD1
CASSPRIQGPNEKLFF
TGTGCCAGCAGTCCCCGCATACAGGGGCCGAATGAAAAACTGTTTTTT
>.|TRBV12-5|TRBJ2-7|.
CASGFLEAPYEQYF
TGTGCTAGTGGTTTTTTGGAGGCACCCTACGAGCAGTACTTC
>once|TRBV18|TRBJ1-2|TRBD1
CASSPGQGANYGYTF
TGTGCCAGCTCACCGGGACAGGGGGCAAACTATGGCTACACCTTC
>.|TRBV7-2|TRBJ2-1|TRBD2
CASVLSGSQQFF
TGTGCCAGCGTTCTTAGCGGGAGCCAGCAGTTCTTC
>.|TRBV15|TRBJ1-1|.
CATSTQANTEAFF
TGTGCCACCAGCACACAGGCGAACACTGAAGCTTTCTTT
>once|TRBV6-5|TRBJ2-7|.
CASSLGRRIDEQYF
TGTGCCAGCAGCCTCGGCCGGAGGATAGACGAGCAGTACTTC
>.|TRBV5-1|TRBJ1-1|TRBD1
CASSSTGGRYTEAFF
TGCGCCAGCAGCTCGACAGGGGGCCGGTACACTGAAGCTTTCTTT
>few|TRBV7-9|TRBJ2-3|TRBD2
CASSLAAGGPVVDTQYF
TGTGCCAGCAGCTTAGCAGCGGGAGGGCCTGTGGTAGATACGCAGTATTTT
>.|TRBV6-5|TRBJ2-7|.
CASRGGRESYEQYF
TGTGCCAGCAGGGGGGGTAGGGAGTCCTACGAGCAGTACTTC
>few|TRBV11-3|TRBJ2-5|TRBD2
CASSSTPKTSGSGQETQYF
TGTGCCAGCAGCTCCACCCCAAAAACTAGCGGGAGTGGGCAGGAGACCCAGTACTTC
>.|TRBV6-5|TRBJ1-5|TRBD1
CASSLGQGPHQPQHF
TGTGCCAGCAGTCTTGGACAGGGGCCCCATCAGCCCCAGCATTTT
>.|TRBV6-1|TRBJ2-1|.
CASSEWSGRQFF
TGTGCCAGCAGTGAATGGAGCGGTCGGCAGTTCTTC
>.|TRBV7-6|TRBJ2-2|TRBD2
CASSLLTGGTGELFF
TGTGCCAGCAGCTTATTGACGGGGGGCACCGGGGAGCTGTTTTTT
>.|TRBV28|TRBJ2-2|TRBD2
CASSHTLVAGEDTGELFF
TGTGCCAGCTCCCACACCTTGGTAGCGGGAGAGGACACCGGGGAGCTGTTTTTT
>once|TRBV19|TRBJ2-2|.
CASRWRVGSLTGELFF
TGTGCCAGTAGATGGAGGGTAGGTTCCCTCACCGGGGAGCTGTTTTTT
>.|TRBV5-4|TRBJ1-1|.
CASSLLGNTEAFF
TGTGCCAGCAGCCTCCTAGGGAACACTGAAGCTTTCTTT
>.|TRBV6-5|TRBJ1-4|TRBD1
CASSYSTGYEKLFF
TGTGCCAGCAGTTACTCGACAGGGTACGAAAAACTGTTTTTT
>.|TRBV7-9|TRBJ2-7|TRBD2
CASSLALAGEDEQYF
TGTGCCAGCAGCTTAGCGTTAGCGGGAGAGGACGAGCAGTACTTC
>.|TRBV28|TRBJ2-7|TRBD1
CASSWAPGQGPSSYEQYF
TGTGCCAGCAGCTGGGCCCCGGGACAGGGACCGAGCTCCTACGAGCAGTACTTC
>few|TRBV5-6|TRBJ2-7|.
CASSLGGEQYF
TGTGCCAGCAGCTTAGGGGGCGAGCAGTACTTC
>.|TRBV11-2|TRBJ1-6|TRBD1
CASSVQGPDNSPLHF
TGTGCCAGCAGCGTACAGGGGCCAGATAATTCACCCCTCCACTTT
>.|TRBV6-6|TRBJ2-7|.
CAAAVRGEQYF
TGTGCCGCAGCTGTTCGGGGCGAGCAGTACTTC
>few|TRBV14|TRBJ2-7|.
CASRESGGREQYF
TGTGCCAGCAGGGAATCGGGGGGCCGAGAGCAGTACTTC
>.|TRBV11-2|TRBJ1-1|.
CASSSGVNTEAFF
TGTGCCAGCAGCTCAGGTGTGAACACTGAAGCTTTCTTT
>.|TRBV6-5|TRBJ2-1|.
CASRQRRSSYNEQFF
TGTGCCAGCAGGCAGCGGAGGAGCTCCTACAATGAGCAGTTCTTC
>.|TRBV9|TRBJ2-2|.
CASSRGTNTGELFF
TGTGCCAGCAGCCGTGGGACTAACACCGGGGAGCTGTTTTTT
>.|TRBV11-2|TRBJ1-1|.
CASSPTAGGLGDAEAFF
TGTGCCAGCAGCCCGACCGCGGGGGGGCTTGGGGACGCTGAAGCTTTCTTT
>.|TRBV5-1|TRBJ1-1|.
CASSFFPGGTEAFF
TGCGCCAGCAGCTTTTTCCCAGGAGGGACTGAAGCTTTCTTT
>.|TRBV6-6|TRBJ2-7|.
CASRSDWSYEQYF
TGTGCCAGCAGAAGTGACTGGTCCTACGAGCAGTACTTC
>.|TRBV21-1|TRBJ1-3|.
CASSKARGREFVNTIYF
TGTGCCAGCAGCAAAGCAAGGGGGCGAGAGTTTGTAAACACCATATATTTT
>.|TRBV19|TRBJ1-1|.
CASSILGLNTEAFF
TGTGCCAGTAGTATATTGGGCCTGAACACTGAAGCTTTCTTT
>.|TRBV5-4|TRBJ2-6|.
CASSLDRYSGANVLTF
TGTGCCAGCAGCTTGGACAGGTACTCTGGGGCCAACGTCCTGACTTTC
>.|TRBV7-2|TRBJ2-1|TRBD2
CASSRGGTRNEQFF
TGTGCCAGCAGCCGGGGGGGGACGCGTAATGAGCAGTTCTTC
>.|TRBV7-2|TRBJ2-1|.
CASSLVRENEQFF
TGTGCCAGCAGCTTAGTGAGGGAGAATGAGCAGTTCTTC
>.|TRBV30|TRBJ1-1|TRBD1
CAWSPDRAHQAFF
TGTGCCTGGAGTCCCGACAGGGCTCACCAGGCTTTCTTT
>.|TRBV6-1|TRBJ2-5|TRBD1
CASSRDRGETQYF
TGTGCCAGCAGTCGGGACAGGGGGGAGACCCAGTACTTC
>.|TRBV4-1|TRBJ1-4|.
CASSLSITTNEKLFF
TGCGCCAGCAGCCTTTCTATTACAACTAATGAAAAACTGTTTTTT
>.|TRBV11-2|TRBJ2-7|TRBD2
CASSFRAGGPYEQYF
TGTGCCAGCAGCTTTAGGGCGGGAGGACCCTACGAGCAGTACTTC
>.|TRBV21-1|TRBJ2-5|.
CASSNSETQYF
TGTGCCAGCAGCAATAGCGAGACCCAGTACTTC
>.|TRBV7-2|TRBJ2-2|.
CASSPYTGELFF
TGTGCCAGCAGCCCATACACCGGGGAGCTGTTTTTT
>.|TRBV7-2|TRBJ1-2|TRBD1
CASSLVGTGGIGYTF
TGTGCCAGCAGCTTAGTTGGGACAGGGGGAATAGGCTACACCTTC
>.|TRBV28|TRBJ1-2|TRBD1
CASSRDRRYGYTF
TGTGCCAGCAGTCGGGACAGGCGTTATGGCTACACCTTC
>once|TRBV19|TRBJ1-5|.
CASRYLGQGYQPQHF
TGTGCCAGTAGGTACCTGGGCCAGGGGTATCAGCCCCAGCATTTT
>.|TRBV14|TRBJ2-5|TRBD1
CASSQLSGTGYETQYF
TGTGCCAGCAGCCAACTTTCCGGGACAGGGTACGAGACCCAGTACTTC